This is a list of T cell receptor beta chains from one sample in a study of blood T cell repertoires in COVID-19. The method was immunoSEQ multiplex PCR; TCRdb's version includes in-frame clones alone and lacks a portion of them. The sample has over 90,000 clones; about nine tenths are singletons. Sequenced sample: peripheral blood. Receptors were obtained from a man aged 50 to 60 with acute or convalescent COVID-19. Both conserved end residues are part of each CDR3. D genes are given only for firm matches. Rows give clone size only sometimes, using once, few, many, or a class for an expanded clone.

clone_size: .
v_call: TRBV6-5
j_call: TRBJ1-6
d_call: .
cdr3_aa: CASSYVRDNSPLHF
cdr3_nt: TGTGCCAGCAGTTACGTACGGGATAATTCACCCCTCCACTTT

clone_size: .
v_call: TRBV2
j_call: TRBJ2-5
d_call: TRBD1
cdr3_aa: CASSFSPGQGSGETQYF
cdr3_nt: TGTGCCAGCAGTTTTTCACCGGGACAGGGTTCAGGAGAGACCCAGTACTTC

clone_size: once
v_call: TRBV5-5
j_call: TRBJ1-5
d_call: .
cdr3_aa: CASSWGGPNQPQHF
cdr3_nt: TGTGCCAGCAGCTGGGGAGGACCAAATCAGCCCCAGCATTTT

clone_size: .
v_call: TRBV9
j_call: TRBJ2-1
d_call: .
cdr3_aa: CASSVTSRPYNEQFF
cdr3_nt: TGTGCCAGCAGCGTTACTAGCAGGCCCTACAATGAGCAGTTCTTC

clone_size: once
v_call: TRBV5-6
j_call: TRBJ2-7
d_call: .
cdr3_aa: CASSFLGSPPYEQYF
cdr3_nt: TGTGCCAGCAGCTTTCTAGGGAGCCCACCCTACGAGCAGTACTTC

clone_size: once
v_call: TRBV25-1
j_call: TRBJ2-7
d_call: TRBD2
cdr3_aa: CASSLAGSYEQYF
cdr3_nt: TGTGCCAGCAGTCTAGCGGGATCCTACGAGCAGTACTTC

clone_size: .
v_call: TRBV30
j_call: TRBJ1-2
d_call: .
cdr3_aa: CAWTGASYGYTF
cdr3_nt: TGTGCCTGGACTGGGGCTTCCTATGGCTACACCTTC

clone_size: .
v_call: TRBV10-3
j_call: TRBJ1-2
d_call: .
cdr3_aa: CATHNEGNNYGYTF
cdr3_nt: TGTGCCACCCACAATGAGGGTAACAACTATGGCTACACCTTC

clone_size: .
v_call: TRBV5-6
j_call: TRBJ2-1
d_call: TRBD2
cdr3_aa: CASSLEAGGAWRDEQFF
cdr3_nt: TGTGCCAGCAGCTTGGAAGCGGGAGGAGCGTGGAGGGATGAGCAGTTCTTC

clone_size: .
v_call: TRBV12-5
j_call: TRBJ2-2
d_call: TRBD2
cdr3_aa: CASGSIAGRANTGELFF
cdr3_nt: TGTGCTAGTGGATCGATAGCGGGACGAGCGAACACCGGGGAGCTGTTTTTT

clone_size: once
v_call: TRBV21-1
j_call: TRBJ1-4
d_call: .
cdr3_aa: CASSNNRATNEKLFF
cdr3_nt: TGTGCCAGCAGCAACAACAGGGCAACTAATGAAAAACTGTTTTTT

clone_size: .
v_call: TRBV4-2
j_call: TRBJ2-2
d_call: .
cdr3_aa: CASRGGGGPAGELFF
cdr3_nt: TGTGCCAGCAGGGGGGGCGGGGGACCCGCCGGGGAGCTGTTTTTT

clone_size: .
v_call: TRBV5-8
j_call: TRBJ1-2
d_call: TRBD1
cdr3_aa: CASSADRGFYGYTF
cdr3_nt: TGTGCCAGCAGCGCGGACAGGGGATTTTATGGCTACACCTTC

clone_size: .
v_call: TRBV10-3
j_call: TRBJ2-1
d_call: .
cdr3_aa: CAISESLRDNEQFF
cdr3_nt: TGTGCCATCAGTGAGTCCCTCCGAGACAATGAGCAGTTCTTC

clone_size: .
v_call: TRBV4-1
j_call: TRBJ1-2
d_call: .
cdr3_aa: CASSQDLPSYGYTF
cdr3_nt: TGCGCCAGCAGCCAAGATCTACCCTCCTATGGCTACACCTTC

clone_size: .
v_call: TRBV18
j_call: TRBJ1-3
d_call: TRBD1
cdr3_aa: CASSPGQGPGNTIYF
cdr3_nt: TGTGCCAGCTCACCAGGACAGGGGCCCGGAAACACCATATATTTT

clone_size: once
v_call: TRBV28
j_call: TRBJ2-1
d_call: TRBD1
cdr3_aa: CASSLRTGYNEQFF
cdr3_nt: TGTGCCAGCAGTTTAAGGACAGGCTACAATGAGCAGTTCTTC

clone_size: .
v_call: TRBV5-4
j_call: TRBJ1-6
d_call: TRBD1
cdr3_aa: CASRKDRGLVSPLHF
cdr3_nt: TGTGCCAGCAGGAAGGACAGGGGGCTTGTTTCACCCCTCCACTTT

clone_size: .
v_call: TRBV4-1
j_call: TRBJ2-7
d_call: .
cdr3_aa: CASSQGTGYHEQYF
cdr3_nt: TGCGCCAGCAGCCAGGGAACGGGATATCACGAGCAGTACTTC

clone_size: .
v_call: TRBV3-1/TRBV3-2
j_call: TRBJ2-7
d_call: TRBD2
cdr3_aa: CASSQRGAGGPGEQYF
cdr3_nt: TGTGCCAGCAGCCAACGGGGAGCGGGAGGGCCAGGGGAGCAGTACTTC

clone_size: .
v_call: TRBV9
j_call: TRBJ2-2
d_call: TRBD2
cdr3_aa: CASSAFGLAGWNTGELFF
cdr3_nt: TGTGCCAGCAGCGCCTTCGGACTAGCGGGATGGAACACCGGGGAGCTGTTTTTT

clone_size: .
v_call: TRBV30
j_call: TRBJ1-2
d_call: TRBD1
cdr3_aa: CACGQGDGYTF
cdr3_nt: TGTGCCTGCGGACAGGGCGATGGCTACACCTTC

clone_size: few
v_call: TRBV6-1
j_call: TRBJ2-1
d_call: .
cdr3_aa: CASSEAGGSNEQFF
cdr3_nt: TGTGCCAGCAGTGAAGCGGGAGGATCGAATGAGCAGTTCTTC

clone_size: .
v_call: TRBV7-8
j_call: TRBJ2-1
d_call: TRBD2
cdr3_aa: CASSLPSGRPLNEQFF
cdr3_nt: TGTGCCAGCAGCCTACCCAGCGGGAGACCCCTCAATGAGCAGTTCTTC

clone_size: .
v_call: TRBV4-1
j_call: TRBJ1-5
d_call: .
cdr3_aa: CASSQGWRTDNQPQHF
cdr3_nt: TGCGCCAGCAGCCAAGGGTGGAGGACAGACAATCAGCCCCAGCATTTT

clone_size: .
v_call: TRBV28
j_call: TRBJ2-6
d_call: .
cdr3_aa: CASREGAGANVLTF
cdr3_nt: TGTGCCAGCAGGGAGGGTGCTGGGGCCAACGTCCTGACTTTC

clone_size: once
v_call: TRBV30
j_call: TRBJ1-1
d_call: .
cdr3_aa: CAWRLSPSAEAFF
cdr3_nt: TGTGCCTGGAGGCTTTCCCCGAGCGCTGAAGCTTTCTTT

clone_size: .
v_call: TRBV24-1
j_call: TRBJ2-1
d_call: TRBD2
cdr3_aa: CATSDHPGTSGRTSSYNEQFF
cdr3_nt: TGTGCCACCAGTGACCATCCCGGGACTAGCGGTAGAACAAGCTCCTACAATGAGCAGTTCTTC

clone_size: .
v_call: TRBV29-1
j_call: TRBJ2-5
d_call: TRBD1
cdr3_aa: CSVQPTTGLQTQYF
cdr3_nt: TGCAGCGTGCAACCCACGACAGGGCTTCAGACCCAGTACTTC

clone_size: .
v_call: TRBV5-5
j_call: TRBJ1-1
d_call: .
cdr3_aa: CASSLVGEAYTEAFF
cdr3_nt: TGTGCCAGCAGCTTGGTGGGGGAGGCGTACACTGAAGCTTTCTTT

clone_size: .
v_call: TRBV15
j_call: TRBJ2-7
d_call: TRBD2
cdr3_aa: CATSRETSGRRSHEQYF
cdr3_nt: TGTGCCACCAGCAGAGAAACTAGCGGGAGAAGATCCCACGAGCAGTACTTC

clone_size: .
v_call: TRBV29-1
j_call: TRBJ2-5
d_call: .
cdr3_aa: CSVDRGQETQYF
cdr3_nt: TGCAGCGTTGACAGGGGCCAAGAGACCCAGTACTTC

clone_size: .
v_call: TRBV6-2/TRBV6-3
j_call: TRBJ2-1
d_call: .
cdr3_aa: CASSDPGQQLQFF
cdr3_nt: TGTGCCAGCAGTGACCCAGGACAGCAACTGCAGTTCTTC

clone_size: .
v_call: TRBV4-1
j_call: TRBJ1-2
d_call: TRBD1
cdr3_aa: CASSQPGQGYGYTF
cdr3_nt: TGCGCCAGCAGCCAGCCGGGACAGGGGTATGGCTACACCTTC

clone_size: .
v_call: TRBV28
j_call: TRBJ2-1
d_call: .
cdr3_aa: CAGSSANSYNEQFF
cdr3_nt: TGTGCCGGATCTAGCGCCAACTCCTACAATGAGCAGTTCTTC

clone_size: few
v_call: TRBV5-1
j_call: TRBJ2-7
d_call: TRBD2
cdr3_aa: CASSFILGGRSYEQYF
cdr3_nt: TGCGCCAGCAGCTTTATTCTCGGCGGGAGGAGCTACGAGCAGTACTTC

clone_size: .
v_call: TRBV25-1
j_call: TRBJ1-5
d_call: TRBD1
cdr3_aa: CASSETGGNQPQHF
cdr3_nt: TGTGCCAGCAGTGAGACAGGGGGAAATCAGCCCCAGCATTTT

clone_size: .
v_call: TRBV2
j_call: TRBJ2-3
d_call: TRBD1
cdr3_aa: CASRLDRDGTDTQYF
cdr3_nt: TGTGCCAGCAGACTCGACAGGGACGGCACAGATACGCAGTATTTT

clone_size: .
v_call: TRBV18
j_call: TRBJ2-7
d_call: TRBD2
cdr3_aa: CASSKLTSGSVEQYF
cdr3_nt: TGTGCCAGCTCAAAACTGACTAGCGGGAGTGTAGAGCAGTACTTC

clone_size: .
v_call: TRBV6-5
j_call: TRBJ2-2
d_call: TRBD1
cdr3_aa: CASSYGDRDIEELFF
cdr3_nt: TGTGCCAGCAGTTACGGGGACAGGGATATTGAGGAGCTGTTTTTT

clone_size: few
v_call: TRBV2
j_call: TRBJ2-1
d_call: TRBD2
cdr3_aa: CASSFSGVLGVYNEQFF
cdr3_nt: TGTGCCAGCAGTTTTAGCGGGGTCCTGGGTGTGTACAATGAGCAGTTCTTC

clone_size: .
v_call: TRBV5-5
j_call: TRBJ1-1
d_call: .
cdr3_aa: CASSLVPGEGEAFF
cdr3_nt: TGTGCCAGCAGCTTGGTCCCCGGGGAGGGTGAAGCTTTCTTT

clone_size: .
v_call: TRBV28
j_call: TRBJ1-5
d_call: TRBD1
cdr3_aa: CASSPIGGQSFYSNQPQHF
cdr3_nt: TGTGCCAGCAGTCCTATAGGGGGACAGTCCTTTTATAGCAATCAGCCCCAGCATTTT

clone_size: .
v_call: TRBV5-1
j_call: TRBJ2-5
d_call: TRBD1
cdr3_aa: CASQGQGRETQYF
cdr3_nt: TGCGCCAGTCAGGGACAGGGAAGGGAGACCCAGTACTTC

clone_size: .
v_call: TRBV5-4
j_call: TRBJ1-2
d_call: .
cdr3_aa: CASSLGAGQIGYTF
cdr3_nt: TGTGCCAGCAGCTTGGGGGCCGGACAGATCGGCTACACCTTC

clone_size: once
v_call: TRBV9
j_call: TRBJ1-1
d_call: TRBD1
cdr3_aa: CASSAGTGTEAFF
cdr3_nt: TGTGCCAGCAGCGCGGGGACAGGAACTGAAGCTTTCTTT

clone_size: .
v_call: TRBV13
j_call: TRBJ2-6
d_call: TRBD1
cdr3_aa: CASSLTGPGANVLTF
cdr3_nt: TGTGCCAGCAGCTTGACAGGGCCTGGGGCCAACGTCCTGACTTTC

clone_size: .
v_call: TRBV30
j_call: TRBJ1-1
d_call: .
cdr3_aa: CAWVGQTSLRAFF
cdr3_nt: TGTGCCTGGGTTGGACAGACTTCCTTGAGGGCTTTCTTT

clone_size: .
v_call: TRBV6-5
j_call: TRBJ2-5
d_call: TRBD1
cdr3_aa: CASRWTGDKGTQYF
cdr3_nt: TGTGCCAGCAGATGGACAGGGGATAAAGGGACCCAGTACTTC